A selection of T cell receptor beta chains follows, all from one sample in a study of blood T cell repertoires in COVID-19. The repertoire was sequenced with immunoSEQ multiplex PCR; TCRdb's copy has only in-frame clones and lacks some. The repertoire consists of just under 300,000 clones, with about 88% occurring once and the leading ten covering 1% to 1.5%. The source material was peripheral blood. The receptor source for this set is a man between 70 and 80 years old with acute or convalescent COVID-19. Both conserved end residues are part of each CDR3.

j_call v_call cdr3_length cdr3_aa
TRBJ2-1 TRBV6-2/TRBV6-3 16 CASSSLSGRSRNEQFF
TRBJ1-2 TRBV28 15 CASSQLRITNYGYTF
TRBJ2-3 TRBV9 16 CASSVFGGGVADTQYF
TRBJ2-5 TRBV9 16 CASSPRLALNQETQYF
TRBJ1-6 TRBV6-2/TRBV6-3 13 CASSYSENSPLHF
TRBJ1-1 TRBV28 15 CASSLTGGMNTEAFF
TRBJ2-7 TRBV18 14 CASSPRGSSYEQYF
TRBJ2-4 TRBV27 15 CASSQGGGLGIIQYF
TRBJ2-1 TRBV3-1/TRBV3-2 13 CASMAGEGYEQFF
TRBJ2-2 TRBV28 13 CASSLSGTGELFF
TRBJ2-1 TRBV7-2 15 CASSLLTGLFNEQFF
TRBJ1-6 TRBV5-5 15 CASSLVDSSNSPLHF
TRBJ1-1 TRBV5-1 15 CASSTRDSQNTEAFF
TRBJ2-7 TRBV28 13 CASSLERTYEQYF
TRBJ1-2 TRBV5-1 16 CASSPFGGRQGYGYTF
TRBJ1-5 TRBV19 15 CASSPRQGRDQPQHF
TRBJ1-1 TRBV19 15 CASSRDRGVNTEAFF
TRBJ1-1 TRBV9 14 CASSTGATGTEAFF
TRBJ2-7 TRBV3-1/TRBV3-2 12 CASSHLRDEQYF
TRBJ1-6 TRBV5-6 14 CASSLGRGNSPLHF
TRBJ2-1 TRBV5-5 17 CASSLGLAAVGDNEQFF
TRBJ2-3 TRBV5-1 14 CASSFQWYTDTQYF
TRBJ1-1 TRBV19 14 CASSIPGGGTEAFF
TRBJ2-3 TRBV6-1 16 CASSEGLAGLGHTQYF
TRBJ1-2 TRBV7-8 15 CASSLTGQGEYGYTF
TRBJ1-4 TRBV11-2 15 CASSLEIGPNEKLFF
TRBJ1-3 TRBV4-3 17 CASSPPGGALGGNTIYF
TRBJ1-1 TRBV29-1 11 CSALRHSEAFF
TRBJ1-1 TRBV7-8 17 CASSLGFRGQTYTEAFF
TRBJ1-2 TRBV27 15 CASSALGGSHYGYTF
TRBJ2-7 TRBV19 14 CASQSSGGPYEQYF
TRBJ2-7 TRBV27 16 CASSSPGTVIAYEQYF
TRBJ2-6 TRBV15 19 CATSRYGGGGRSGANVLTF
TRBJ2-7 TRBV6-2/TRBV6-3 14 CASSQTGFAGEQYF
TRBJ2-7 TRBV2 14 CASRGRGPNYEQYF
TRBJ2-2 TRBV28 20 CASSQGRAASLFANTGELFF
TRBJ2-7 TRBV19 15 CASSIGLAGSYEQYF
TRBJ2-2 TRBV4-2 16 CASSQDHFSNTGELFF
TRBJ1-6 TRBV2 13 CASSQGVGSPLHF